This T cell receptor beta chain was sequenced for a study of T cell responses to AZD1222 COVID-19 vaccine. Study results and limitations: Repertoires were sampled only after the peak T cell response. Clonal diversity was possibly underestimated, and the donors were mostly white British, with more females.

Second-dose timings of about 4 or about 12 weeks were pooled. Clones were sequenced by immunoSEQ multiplex PCR, and TCRdb holds only the in-frame ones, with some missing. The table records about 120,000 clones, roughly 87% of them present only once. Trimming left V 4 bases short and J 9 bases short, with 15 bases between. The CDR3 is 14 amino acids. CDR1 is KGHDR, CDR2 SFDVKD, per germline. Comments on this clone: The antigen is undetermined.

The genes are TRBV24-1 and TRBJ1-5; maybe TRBD1 (5 bases). This clonotype was obtained from an adult who received the AZD1222 COVID-19 vaccine. This specimen was peripheral blood, taken 28 days after the second AZD1222 dose. The chain's CDR3 is CATSDLRDSGPQHF. The CDR3 DNA sequence: TGTGCCACCAGTGACCTCAGGGACTCGGGGCCCCAGCATTTT.